Listed below are T cell receptor beta chains from one sample, sequenced in a study of immune characterization of retroperitoneal liposarcoma. TCRdb passed the PCR reads through MiXCR, listing each CDR3 protein once. The sample records 10,000 or so distinct CDR3 sequences, around 26% being singletons. Input material: tumor tissue. These receptors came from a male donor with retroperitoneal liposarcoma. Both conserved end residues are part of each CDR3. Each record gives: V gene, D gene, clone size, J gene, CDR3 DNA, CDR3 protein. The D gene is left open where the match is weak. Clone size is not always given. Where it is, it says once, few, many or a class for expanded clones.

TRBV27	-	once	TRBJ2-5	TGTGCCAGCAGTTTACCACCCGCCAACTCCTACAATGAGCAGTACTTC	CASSLPPANSYNEQYF
TRBV11-3	-	-	TRBJ2-1	TGTGCCAGCAGCTTAGTGGGCAGGGGACCGTTCTTC	CASSLVGRGPFF
TRBV12-3/TRBV12-4	TRBD2	few	TRBJ2-3	TGTGCCAGCAAGGCTAGCGGGAGCGCAGATACGCAGTATTTT	CASKASGSADTQYF
TRBV7-8	-	few	TRBJ2-1	TGTGCCAGCAGCTTGATTGGGGGGAGCCGGGAGACCCAGTTCTTC	CASSLIGGSRETQFF
TRBV5-1	TRBD2	-	TRBJ2-1	TGCGCCAGCAGTCGTCAACGACTAGCGGCATACAATGAGCAGTTCTTC	CASSRQRLAAYNEQFF
TRBV6-6	-	medium-sized	TRBJ2-5	TGTGCCAGCAGTTACGAGGGGTTGGGGATGGAGACCCAGTACTTC	CASSYEGLGMETQYF
TRBV6-1	TRBD1	few	TRBJ1-1	TGTGCCAGCAGTACACAGGGGGGGGCTGAAGCTTTCTTT	CASSTQGGAEAFF
TRBV7-2	TRBD1	large	TRBJ2-1	TGTGCCAGCAGCAGTAGACAGGGCTCCCACGAGCAGTTCTTC	CASSSRQGSHEQFF
TRBV7-8	TRBD2	-	TRBJ2-1	TGTGCCAGCAGCTTCTCCTTCAGCGGGGCCCAAGAGACCCAGTTCTTC	CASSFSFSGAQETQFF
TRBV6-1	-	once	TRBJ2-3	TGTGCCAACAGTGAAAACAGAGCCTACGAGCAGTACTTT	CANSENRAYEQYF